One T cell receptor (beta chain) is described in this entry. The antigen remains unidentified. The data originate from a study of T cells after yellow fever vaccination. The study, taken as a whole, reports: Reappearance after the booster was observed for most primary-vaccination clones (roughly 97% CD4, about 90% CD8). Researchers noted that a small share of clonotypes showed up in both CD4 and CD8 compartments. Weaker, the secondary response had a peak occurring faster, on day 5 versus 15.

A universal primer site and UMIs were added as TCR cDNA was made by 5'RACE template switching. MiXCR, applied by TCRdb to the 5' RACE reads, yields one record per CDR3 protein. The sample shows a few hundred thousand distinct CDR3 sequences, 15% to 20% of them seen only once. Trimming removed 4 bases at V and 6 bases at J, with 12 bases between. The length of the CDR3 is 13 residues. The input for sequencing was PBMCs, taken 15 days after the yellow fever booster vaccination. The V call is TRBV12-3 or TRBV12-4, the J call TRBJ1-2; a weak D match, TRBD1 (6 bases). This sequence originates from a young man who received the YFV17D yellow fever vaccine. The CDR3 spells CASSSQTGHGYTF. In DNA, the CDR3 is TGTGCCAGCAGTTCCCAAACAGGGCATGGCTACACCTTC.